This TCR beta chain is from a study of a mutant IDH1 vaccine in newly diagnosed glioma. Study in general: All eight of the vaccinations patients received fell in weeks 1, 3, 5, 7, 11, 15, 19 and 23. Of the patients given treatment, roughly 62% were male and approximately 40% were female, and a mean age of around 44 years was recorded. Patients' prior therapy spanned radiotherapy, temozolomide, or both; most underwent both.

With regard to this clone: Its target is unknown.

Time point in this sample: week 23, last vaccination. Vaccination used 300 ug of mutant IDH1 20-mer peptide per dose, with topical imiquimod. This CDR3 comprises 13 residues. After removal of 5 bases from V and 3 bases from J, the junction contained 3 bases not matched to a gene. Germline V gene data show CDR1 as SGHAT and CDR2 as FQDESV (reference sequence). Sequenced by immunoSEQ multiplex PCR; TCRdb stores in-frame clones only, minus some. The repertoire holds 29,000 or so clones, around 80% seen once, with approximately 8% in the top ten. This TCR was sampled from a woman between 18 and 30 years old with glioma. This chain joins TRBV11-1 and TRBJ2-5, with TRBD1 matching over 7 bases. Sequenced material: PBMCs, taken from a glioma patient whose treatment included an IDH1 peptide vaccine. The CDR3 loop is CASSRGQEETQYF. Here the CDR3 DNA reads TGTGCCAGCAGCCGCGGACAGGAAGAGACCCAGTACTTC.